This T cell receptor beta chain was sequenced for a study of regulatory dendritic cells for organ transplantation (dated by TCRdb to about 2017). In terms of the full investigation: Sorted naive and memory CD4+ and CD8+ T cells had their TCRbeta repertoires sequenced both before and after allostimulation with either regulatory or mature dendritic cells. The research as a whole found: Among the resting subsets, memory CD8+ T cells contained the most alloreactive TCR clonotypes. Expansion of memory CD8+ clones was induced by allostimulation in both subjects, but more limited expansion appeared to be induced by regulatory dendritic cells than by mature dendritic cells. The authors pointed out considerable heterogeneity between individuals in the alloreactive memory CD8+ T cell pool, and only a couple of subjects were sequenced. Highly diverse repertoires were observed in naive CD4+ and CD8+ T cells, whereas lower diversity was observed in memory cells, and the most oligoclonal repertoires were found in memory CD8+ cells.

For this clone: This clone's antigen is unknown. Qualities for individual bases were not recorded, and no much larger clone is one base off.

A multiplexed two-step PCR with Vbeta-specific forward primers and Jbeta-specific reverse primers was used to amplify the TCRbeta CDR3 regions. TCRbeta libraries were sequenced on an Illumina instrument through the immunoSEQ service. Per the source publication's procedure: V, D and J genes were assigned using IMGT annotation, and counts were corrected for multiplex PCR bias using synthetic CDR3 analogues. In the immunoSEQ Analyzer, repertoire clonality was calculated as one minus normalized Shannon entropy. Clonal expansion was defined using Fisher's exact test with Benjamini-Hochberg false discovery rate control and a two-tailed threshold of P<0.01. Held by TCRdb, this immuneACCESS table contains in-frame sequences only and omits some clones. Under half of the omission traces to an unresolved V gene where checked; the cause of the rest is unknown. V, J and clone size reflect that table, while D and trimming were determined from the DNA. This sample gives about 28,000 clones in total; roughly 85% of them show up just once. Together, the top ten hold approximately 0.44% of the sample.

FACS was used to sort CD4+ or CD8+ cells into naive T cells (CD45RA+) and memory T cells (CD45RO+). A couple of healthy control subjects provided the T cells used for TCR sequencing. For the mixed lymphocyte reactions, sorted T cell subsets left unstimulated acted as baseline controls. The Qiagen DNeasy Blood & Tissue Kit was used for extraction of genomic DNA. Trimming removed 0 bases from V and 5 bases from J, leaving 20 bases between the germline ends. CDR1 and CDR2 (SGHAT, FQNNGV) derive from the germline V gene. Taken from cysteine to phenylalanine, the CDR3 has 18 residues. The sequence is cut down to CDR3 DNA, 54 bases in frame from base 1.

The sample was naive CD8+ T cells from blood. The sample's cell subset or site label, in plain terms: CD45RA+ naive T cells. This sequence was found in a human donor in good health. The rearrangement joined TRBV11-2 to TRBJ2-1; TRBD1 might be the D gene, on 5 matching bases. The nucleotides are TGTGCCAGCAGCTTAGATCTTCCAGGACAAACACTCGACAATGAGCAGTTCTTC. Its protein reads: CASSLDLPGQTLDNEQFF. Here the CDR3 is joined to the reference TRBV11-2 and TRBJ2-1 genes, and the full variable domain is: EAGVAQSPRYKIIEKRQSVAFWCNPISGHATLYWYQQILGQGPKLLIQFQNNGVVDDSQLPKDRFSAERLKGVDSTLKIQPAKLEDSAVYLCASSLDLPGQTLDNEQFFGPGTRLTVL.